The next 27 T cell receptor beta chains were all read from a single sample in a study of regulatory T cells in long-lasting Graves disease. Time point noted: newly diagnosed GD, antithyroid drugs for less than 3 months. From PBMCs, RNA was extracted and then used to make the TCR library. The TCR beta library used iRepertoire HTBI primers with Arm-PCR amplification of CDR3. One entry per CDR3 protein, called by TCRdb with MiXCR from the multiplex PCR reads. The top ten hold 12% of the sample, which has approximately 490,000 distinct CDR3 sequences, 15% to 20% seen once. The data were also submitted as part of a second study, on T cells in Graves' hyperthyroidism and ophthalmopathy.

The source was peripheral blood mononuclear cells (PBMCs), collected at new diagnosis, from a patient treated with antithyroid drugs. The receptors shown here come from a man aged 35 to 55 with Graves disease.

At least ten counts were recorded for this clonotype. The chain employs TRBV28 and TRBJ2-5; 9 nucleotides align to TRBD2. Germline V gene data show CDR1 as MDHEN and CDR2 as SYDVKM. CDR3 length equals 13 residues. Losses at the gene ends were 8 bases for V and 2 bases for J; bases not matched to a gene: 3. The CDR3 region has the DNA TGTGCCAGCCTGCGGGAGGGGCAAGAGACCCAGTACTTC. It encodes CASLREGQETQYF.

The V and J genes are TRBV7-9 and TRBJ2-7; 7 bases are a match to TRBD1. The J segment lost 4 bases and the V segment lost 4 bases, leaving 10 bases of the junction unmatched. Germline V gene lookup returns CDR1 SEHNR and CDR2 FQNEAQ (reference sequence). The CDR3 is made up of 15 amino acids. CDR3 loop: CASSSGTTGIYEQYF. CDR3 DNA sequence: TGTGCCAGCAGCTCAGGAACGACAGGGATTTACGAGCAGTACTTC.

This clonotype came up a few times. CDR3 nucleotides: TGTGCCAGCAGCCGGGGGAACCCGAACACCGGGGAGCTGTTTTTT. It specifies CASSRGNPNTGELFF. This chain links TRBV6-1 with TRBJ2-2, with a possible D match to TRBD2 (6 bases). V lost 6 bases and J 0 bases, leaving 11 bases between the germline ends. Germline loops: CDR1 MNHNS, CDR2 SASEGT. The CDR3 totals 15 residues.

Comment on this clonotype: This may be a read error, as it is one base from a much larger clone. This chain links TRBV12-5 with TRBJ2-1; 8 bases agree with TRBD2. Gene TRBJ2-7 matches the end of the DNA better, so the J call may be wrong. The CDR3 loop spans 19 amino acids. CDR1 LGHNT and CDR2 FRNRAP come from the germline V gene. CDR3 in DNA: TGTGCTAGTGGTATATCCTGGCGGGAGGACCGGAGCTCCTACAATGAGCAGTACTTC. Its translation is CASGISWREDRSSYNEQYF.

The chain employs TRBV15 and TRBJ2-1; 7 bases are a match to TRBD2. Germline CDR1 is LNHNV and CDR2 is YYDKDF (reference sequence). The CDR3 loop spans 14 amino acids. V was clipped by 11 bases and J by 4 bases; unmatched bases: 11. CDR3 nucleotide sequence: TGTGCCGCCGGGCTCCGGGGGGTGTACAATGAGCAGTTCTTC. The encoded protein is CAAGLRGVYNEQFF.

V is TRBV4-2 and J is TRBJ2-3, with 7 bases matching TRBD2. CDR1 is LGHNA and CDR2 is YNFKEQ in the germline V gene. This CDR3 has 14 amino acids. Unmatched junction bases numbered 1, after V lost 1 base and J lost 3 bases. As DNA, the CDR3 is TGTGCCAGCAGCCAAGTTAGCGGGACAGATACGCAGTATTTT. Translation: CASSQVSGTDTQYF.

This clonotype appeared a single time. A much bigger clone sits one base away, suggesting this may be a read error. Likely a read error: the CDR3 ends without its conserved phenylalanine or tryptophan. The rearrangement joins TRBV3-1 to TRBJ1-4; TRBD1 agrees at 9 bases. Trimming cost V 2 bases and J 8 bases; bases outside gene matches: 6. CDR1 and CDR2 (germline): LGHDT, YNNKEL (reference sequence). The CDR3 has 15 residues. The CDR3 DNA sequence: TGTGCCAGCAGCCAATTCTCAGGGACAGGGGAAAAACTGTTTCTT. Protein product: CASSQFSGTGEKLFL.

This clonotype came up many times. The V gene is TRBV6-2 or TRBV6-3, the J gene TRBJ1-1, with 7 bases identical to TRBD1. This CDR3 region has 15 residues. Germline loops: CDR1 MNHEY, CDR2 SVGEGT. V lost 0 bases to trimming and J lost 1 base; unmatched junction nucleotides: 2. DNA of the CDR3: TGTGCCAGCAGTTACTCGGGACAGCAGAACACTGAAGCTTTCTTT. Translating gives CASSYSGQQNTEAFF.

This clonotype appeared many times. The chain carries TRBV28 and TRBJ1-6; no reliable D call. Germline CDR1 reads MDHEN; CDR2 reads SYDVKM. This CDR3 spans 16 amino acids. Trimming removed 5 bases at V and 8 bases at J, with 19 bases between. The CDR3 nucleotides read TGTGCCAGCAGTCCCCCTTTAAGGAGGCACTATTCACCCCTCCACTTT. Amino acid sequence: CASSPPLRRHYSPLHF.

The chain's CDR3 is CASPKGVVTQYF. Here the CDR3 DNA reads TGTGCCAGCCCGAAAGGGGTGGTGACCCAGTACTTC. The chain joins TRBV5-8 to TRBJ2-7; TRBD1 might be the D (5 bases). The J call may be wrong; the DNA end is better matched by TRBJ2-5. Per the germline V gene, CDR1 is SGHTS and CDR2 is YDEGEE. This CDR3 spans 12 amino acids.

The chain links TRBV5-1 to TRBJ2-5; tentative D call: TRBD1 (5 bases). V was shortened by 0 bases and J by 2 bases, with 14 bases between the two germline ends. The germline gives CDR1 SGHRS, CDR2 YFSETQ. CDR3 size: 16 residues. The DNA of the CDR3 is TGCGCCAGCAGCTTGGGGGGCCCGAAAGGACAAGAGACCCAGTACTTC. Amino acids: CASSLGGPKGQETQYF.

CDR3 in amino acids: CASSQDSARANEQFF. CDR3 in DNA: TGCGCCAGCAGCCAAGATTCGGCCAGGGCCAATGAGCAGTTCTTC. The J gene is TRBJ2-1, the V gene TRBV4-1, with a tentative D call TRBD1 (5 bases). V lost 0 bases to trimming and J lost 6 bases, with 12 bases between them. This CDR3 has 15 amino acids. Germline assignment: CDR1 MGHRA and CDR2 YSYEKL.

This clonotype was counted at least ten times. CDR3 sequence (DNA): TGCGCCAGCAGCTTGGAGGACAGCCCGCCCTACGAGCAGTACTTC. Its protein is CASSLEDSPPYEQYF. V gene TRBV5-1 combines with J gene TRBJ2-7; D possibly corresponds to TRBD1 (6 bases). The CDR3 is made up of 15 amino acids. The germline V and J ends were trimmed by 0 bases and 2 bases, with 12 bases remaining between them. Germline V lookup: CDR1 SGHRS, CDR2 YFSETQ.

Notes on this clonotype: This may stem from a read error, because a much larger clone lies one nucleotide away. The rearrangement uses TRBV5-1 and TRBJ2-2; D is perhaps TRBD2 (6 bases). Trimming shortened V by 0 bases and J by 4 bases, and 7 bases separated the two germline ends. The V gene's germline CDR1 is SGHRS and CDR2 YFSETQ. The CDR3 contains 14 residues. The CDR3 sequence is CASSLDGGTGELFF. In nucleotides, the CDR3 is TGCGCCAGCAGCTTGGACGGGGGCACCGGGGAGCTGTTTTTT.

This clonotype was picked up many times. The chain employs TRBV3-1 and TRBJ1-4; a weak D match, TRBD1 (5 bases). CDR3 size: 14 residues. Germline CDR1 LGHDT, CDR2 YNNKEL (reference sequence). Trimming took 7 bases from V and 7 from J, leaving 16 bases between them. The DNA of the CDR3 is TGTGCCAGCACCCTCGGGACCTGGGGTGAAAAACTGTTTTTT. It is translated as CASTLGTWGEKLFF.

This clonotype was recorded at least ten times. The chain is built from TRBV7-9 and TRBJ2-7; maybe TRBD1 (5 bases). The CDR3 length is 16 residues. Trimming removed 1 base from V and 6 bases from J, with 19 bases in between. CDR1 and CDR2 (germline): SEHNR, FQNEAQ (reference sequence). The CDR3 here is CASSLVSGPGRVEQYF. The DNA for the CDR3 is TGTGCCAGCAGCTTAGTCTCAGGGCCCGGACGGGTCGAGCAGTACTTC.

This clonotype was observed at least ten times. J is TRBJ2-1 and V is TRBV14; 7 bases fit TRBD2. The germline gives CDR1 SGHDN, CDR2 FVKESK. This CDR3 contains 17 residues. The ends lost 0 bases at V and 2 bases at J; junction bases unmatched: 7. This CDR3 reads CASSQEIASGTYNEQFF. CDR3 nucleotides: TGTGCCAGCAGCCAAGAGATCGCTAGCGGTACCTACAATGAGCAGTTCTTC.

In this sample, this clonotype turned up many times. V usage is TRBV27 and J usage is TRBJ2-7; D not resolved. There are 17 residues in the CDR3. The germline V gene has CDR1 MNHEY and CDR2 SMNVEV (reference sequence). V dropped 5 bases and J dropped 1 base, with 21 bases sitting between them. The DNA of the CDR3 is TGTGCCAGCAGTCCGAGCGACGTTGTCCCTAGGTCCTACGAGCAGTACTTC. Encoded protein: CASSPSDVVPRSYEQYF.

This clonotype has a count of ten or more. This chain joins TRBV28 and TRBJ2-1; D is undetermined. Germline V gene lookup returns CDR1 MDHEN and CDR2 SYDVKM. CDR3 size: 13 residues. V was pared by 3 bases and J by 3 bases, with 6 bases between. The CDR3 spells CASSLANYNEQFF. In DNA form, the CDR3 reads TGTGCCAGCAGTTTGGCTAACTACAATGAGCAGTTCTTC.

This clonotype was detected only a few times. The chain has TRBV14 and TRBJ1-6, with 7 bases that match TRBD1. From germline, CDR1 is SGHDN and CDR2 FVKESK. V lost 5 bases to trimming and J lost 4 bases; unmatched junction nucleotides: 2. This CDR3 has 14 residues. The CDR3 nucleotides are TGTGCCAGCAGCGGGGGACAGTATAATTCACCCCTCCACTTT. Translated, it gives CASSGGQYNSPLHF.

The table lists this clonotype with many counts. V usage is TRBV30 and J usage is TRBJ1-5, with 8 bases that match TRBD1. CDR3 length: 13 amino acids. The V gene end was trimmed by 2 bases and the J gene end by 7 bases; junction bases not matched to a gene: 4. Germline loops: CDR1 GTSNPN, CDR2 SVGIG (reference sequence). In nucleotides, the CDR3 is TGTGCCTGGAGTATACAGGGGGGCCAGCCCCAGCATTTT. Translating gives CAWSIQGGQPQHF.

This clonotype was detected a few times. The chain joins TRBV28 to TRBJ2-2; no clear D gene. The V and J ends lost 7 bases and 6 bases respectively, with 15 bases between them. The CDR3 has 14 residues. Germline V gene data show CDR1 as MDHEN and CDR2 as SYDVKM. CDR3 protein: CASTRSLQAGELFF. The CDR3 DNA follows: TGTGCCAGCACCCGTAGCCTGCAGGCCGGGGAGCTGTTTTTT.

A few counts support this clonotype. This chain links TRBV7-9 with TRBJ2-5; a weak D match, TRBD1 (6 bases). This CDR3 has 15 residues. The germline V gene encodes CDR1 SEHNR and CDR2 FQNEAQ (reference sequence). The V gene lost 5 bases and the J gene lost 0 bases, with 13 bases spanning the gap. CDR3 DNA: TGTGCCAGCAGCCCACCCGACAGGTACCAAGAGACCCAGTACTTC. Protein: CASSPPDRYQETQYF.

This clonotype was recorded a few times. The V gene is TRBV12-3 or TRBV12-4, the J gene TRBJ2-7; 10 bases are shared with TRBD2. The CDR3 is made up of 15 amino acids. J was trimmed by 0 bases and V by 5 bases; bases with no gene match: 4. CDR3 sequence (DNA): TGTGCCAGCAGTCCAAGCGGGAGGGCCTCCTACGAGCAGTACTTC. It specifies CASSPSGRASYEQYF.

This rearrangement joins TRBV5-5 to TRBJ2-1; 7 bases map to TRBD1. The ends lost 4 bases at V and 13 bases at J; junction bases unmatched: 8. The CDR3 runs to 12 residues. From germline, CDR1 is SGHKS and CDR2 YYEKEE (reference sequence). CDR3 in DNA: TGTGCCAGCAGCCCCGACGACAGGGTCCAGTTCTTC. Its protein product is CASSPDDRVQFF.

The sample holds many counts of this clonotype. CDR3: CASSESRDRRNQPQHF. The DNA for the CDR3 is TGTGCCAGCAGCGAAAGTCGGGACAGGCGAAATCAGCCCCAGCATTTT. The chain recombines TRBV6-1 with TRBJ1-5; 8 bases agree with TRBD1. The trim removed 6 bases at V and 4 bases at J, leaving 11 bases unmatched. The length of the CDR3 is 16 residues. Germline assignment: CDR1 MNHNS and CDR2 SASEGT.

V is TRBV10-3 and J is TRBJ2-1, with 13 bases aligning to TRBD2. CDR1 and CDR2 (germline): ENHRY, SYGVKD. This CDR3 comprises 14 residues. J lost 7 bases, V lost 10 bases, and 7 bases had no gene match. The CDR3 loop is CATTSGRAVNEQFF. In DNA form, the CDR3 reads TGTGCCACCACTAGCGGGAGGGCCGTAAATGAGCAGTTCTTC.